This T cell receptor (beta chain) was identified during a study of CXCR3-negative and CXCR3-positive naive CD8 T cells. UMI labels and 5' RACE were used to prepare the TRB cDNA libraries. TCRdb reprocessed the 5' RACE reads and stores each CDR3 protein as one record, lacking DNA. The sample holds some 130,000 distinct CDR3 sequences. Germline loops: CDR1 LGHNA, CDR2 YSLEER. This CDR3 is built from 17 residues. The V gene is TRBV4-3, the J gene TRBJ1-2. The sample was naive CXCR3- CD8+ T cells from blood. Sample subset: CD45RO-CCR7+CD27+CD95- naive CD8+ T cells lacking CXCR3 (TNR3-). This TCR came from a human donor in good health. Some clones in this sample may be carry-over from other donors' samples. The CDR3 sequence is CASSQDFGRGANYGYTF.